One and the same sample provided the 19 T cell receptor beta chains below, sequenced in a study of T-cell reconstitution after alpha-beta-depleted transplantation in children. Unique molecular identifiers were incorporated during preparation of the TCRbeta library. TCRdb itself ran the PCR reads through MiXCR, one entry per CDR3 protein. Among about 200,000 distinct CDR3 sequences listed, about 7% were seen once. Sequenced here: PBMCs, sampled before TCRalphabeta/CD19-depleted stem cell transplant. The receptors stem from a boy aged 2-15 years with acute lymphoblastic leukemia, due to receive a stem cell transplant.

This clonotype was counted many times. V is TRBV10-3 and J is TRBJ2-1; D is undetermined. Germline V CDR1 and CDR2: ENHRY, SYGVKD. V was clipped by 8 bases and J by 4 bases, with 9 bases between them. The CDR3 sequence is 12 residues long. The DNA for the CDR3 is TGTGCCATCGGGAACGGATACAATGAGCAGTTCTTC. Translated: CAIGNGYNEQFF.

The rearrangement uses TRBV11-1 and TRBJ2-1, with 8 bases matching TRBD1. The junction had 15 bases not matched to a gene; V was cut back by 5 bases and J by 6 bases. The CDR3 has 17 residues. Per germline, CDR1 SGHAT and CDR2 FQDESV (reference sequence). This CDR3 is CASSPEDRVVLVNEQFF. CDR3 sequence (DNA): TGTGCCAGCAGCCCAGAGGACAGGGTAGTTCTCGTCAATGAGCAGTTCTTC.

This clonotype was seen repeatedly, ten times or more. CDR3 loop: CASSTTGEGYTF. CDR3 sequence (DNA): TGTGCCAGCAGTACGACAGGGGAAGGCTACACCTTC. The rearrangement links TRBV7-9 to TRBJ1-2; 8 bases map to TRBD1. The CDR3 loop spans 12 amino acids. In germline, CDR1 is SEHNR, CDR2 FQNEAQ (reference sequence). V lost 6 bases, J lost 8 bases, and 5 bases stayed unmatched.

This clonotype was seen at least ten times. V gene TRBV4-2 combines with J gene TRBJ2-1; 11 positions match TRBD2. CDR3 length: 17 residues. Germline V lookup: CDR1 LGHNA, CDR2 YNFKEQ. Trimming cost V 0 bases and J 5 bases; bases outside gene matches: 6. The CDR3 protein is CASSQDDLAGGNNEQFF. CDR3 sequence (DNA): TGTGCCAGCAGCCAAGATGATCTAGCGGGGGGCAACAATGAGCAGTTCTTC.

This clonotype was counted at least ten times. The chain uses TRBV7-2 and TRBJ2-7, with D perhaps matching TRBD1 (6 bases). V was shortened by 4 bases and J by 1 base, with 11 bases between the two germline ends. The germline CDR1 and CDR2 sequences are SGHTA and FQGNSA. CDR3 length: 14 residues. The CDR3 sequence: CASSSGTRSYEQYF. The CDR3 nucleotides are TGTGCCAGCAGCTCCGGGACAAGATCCTACGAGCAGTACTTC.

The sample holds many counts of this clonotype. This chain links TRBV7-9 with TRBJ2-7; either TRBD1 or TRBD2 may fit D (6 bases each). V lost 6 bases to trimming and J lost 0 bases, with 15 bases between them. There are 15 residues in the CDR3. CDR1 and CDR2 (germline): SEHNR, FQNEAQ (reference sequence). The CDR3 loop reads CASSEGGHSSYEQYF. DNA for the CDR3: TGTGCCAGCAGTGAGGGGGGACATAGCTCCTACGAGCAGTACTTC.

This clonotype was detected ten times or more. This rearrangement joins TRBV7-8 to TRBJ2-7, with 8 positions matching TRBD1. The CDR3 consists of 11 residues. Per the germline V gene, CDR1 is SGHVS and CDR2 is FQNEAQ. V was pared by 6 bases and J by 11 bases, with 6 bases of the junction left unmatched. The CDR3 nucleotides read TGTGCCAGCAGAACCCCGGGACAGGAGTACTTC. Residues: CASRTPGQEYF.

This clonotype was recorded many times. The J gene is TRBJ2-1, the V gene TRBV20-1, with 11 positions matching TRBD2. CDR3 length: 15 residues. Germline V CDR1 and CDR2: DFQATT, SNEGSKA (reference sequence). The V and J ends lost 0 bases and 9 bases, in that order; junction bases with no gene match: 7. CDR3 in amino acids: CSARDPSGRFGEQFF. In nucleotides, the CDR3 is TGCAGTGCTAGAGACCCTAGCGGGAGGTTCGGTGAGCAGTTCTTC.

There are many counts of this clonotype. The V and J genes are TRBV5-1 and TRBJ2-1, with D unresolved. CDR1 and CDR2 (germline): SGHRS, YFSETQ. The CDR3 consists of 13 residues. The ends were cut back, 4 bases at V and 8 bases at J, with 13 bases in the middle. The CDR3 DNA is TGCGCCAGCAGCCTGGATCTGTTTGATGAGCAGTTCTTC. Protein product: CASSLDLFDEQFF.

This clonotype was counted a few times. V and J are TRBV9 and TRBJ1-1; maybe TRBD1 (6 bases). The V end was cut by 3 bases, the J end by 11 bases, with 26 bases between. The germline V gene encodes CDR1 SGDLS and CDR2 YYNGEE. The CDR3 contains 16 residues. CDR3: CASSAGPADGTIWAFF. The CDR3 bases are TGTGCCAGCAGCGCTGGCCCTGCCGACGGGACAATTTGGGCTTTCTTT.

This clonotype occurred many times. J is TRBJ1-2 and V is TRBV30; 7 nucleotides align to TRBD1. The CDR3 runs 15 residues. After removal of 0 bases from V and 3 bases from J, the junction contained 7 bases not matched to a gene. Germline loops: CDR1 GTSNPN, CDR2 SVGIG (reference sequence). This CDR3 reads CAWSVRQGVYYGYTF. Written as DNA, the CDR3 is TGTGCCTGGAGTGTGCGACAGGGTGTCTACTATGGCTACACCTTC.

In its sample, this clonotype was seen many times. This chain joins TRBV29-1 and TRBJ2-7, with 10 bases fitting TRBD2. J gave up 4 bases and V 4 bases, and 4 bases lay outside the gene matches. The length of the CDR3 is 13 residues. Germline V lookup: CDR1 SQVTM, CDR2 ANQGSEA. CDR3: CSVGPSGSYEQYF. Here the CDR3 DNA reads TGCAGCGTTGGACCTAGCGGGAGTTACGAGCAGTACTTC.

This clonotype was counted many times. The chain uses TRBV12-3 or TRBV12-4 and TRBJ2-7; 9 bases agree with TRBD1. The V and J ends lost 5 bases and 3 bases, in that order; junction bases with no gene match: 5. The CDR3 has 14 residues. The CDR3 DNA sequence: TGTGCCAGCAGTGAGGACAGGGGATTCTACGAGCAGTACTTC. It is translated as CASSEDRGFYEQYF.

This clonotype was detected many times. This chain uses TRBV11-3 with TRBJ2-3; D call uncertain. The CDR3 sequence is 14 residues long. Germline values: CDR1 SGHNT, CDR2 YENEEA. V was pared by 4 bases and J by 4 bases, with 12 bases between. The DNA of the CDR3 is TGTGCCAGCAGCTCTATGGGGTATGCAGATACGCAGTATTTT. Translated, it gives CASSSMGYADTQYF.

This clonotype was counted many times. The CDR3 DNA reads TGCAGTGCTAACCCCTCAACTAATGAAAAACTGTTTTTT. Protein: CSANPSTNEKLFF. The chain joins TRBV20-1 to TRBJ1-4; D not resolved. Germline loops: CDR1 DFQATT, CDR2 SNEGSKA (reference sequence). CDR3 length: 13 residues. Trimming pared 4 bases from V and 0 bases from J, leaving 6 bases between.

Many counts were recorded for this clonotype. The junction departs from germline at one end; a sequencing error may be responsible. The rearrangement uses TRBV27 and TRBJ1-1; D might be TRBD1 (6 bases). The CDR3 totals 14 residues. The germline CDR1 and CDR2 sequences are MNHEY and SMNVEV (reference sequence). The CDR3 sequence: CASSLGQPNTEAFF. CDR3 coding DNA: TGCGCCAGCAGCTTAGGACAGCCGAACACTGAAGCTTTCTTT.

This clonotype is deemed medium-sized. The genes are TRBV14 and TRBJ2-1; 10 bases match TRBD1. The length of the CDR3 is 14 residues. The V segment lost 2 bases and the J segment 6 bases; nucleotides outside the gene matches: 1. Germline V gives CDR1 SGHDN, CDR2 FVKESK. DNA of the CDR3: TGTGCCAGCAGCCAATGGACAGGGGGCAATGAGCAGTTCTTC. Its protein product is CASSQWTGGNEQFF.

The chain recombines TRBV5-1 with TRBJ2-1; the D gene is possibly TRBD2 (6 bases). The V end was cut by 2 bases, the J end by 2 bases, with 17 bases between. The CDR3 is made up of 17 amino acids. Germline-derived CDR1 and CDR2 are SGHRS and YFSETQ. Here the CDR3 DNA reads TGCGCCAGCAGCTTTTACGACGGAGGGGTTCCCTACAATGAGCAGTTCTTC. Protein sequence: CASSFYDGGVPYNEQFF. The whole variable domain, remainder taken from reference TRBV5-1 and TRBJ2-1, is KAGVTQTPRYLIKTRGQQVTLSCSPISGHRSVSWYQQTPGQGLQFLFEYFSETQRNKGNFPGRFSGRQFSNSRSEMNVSTLELGDSALYLCASSFYDGGVPYNEQFFGPGTRLTVL.

The chain recombines TRBV3-1 with TRBJ1-6; D remains ambiguous. The CDR3 covers 16 residues. CDR1 is LGHDT and CDR2 is YNNKEL in the germline V gene (reference sequence). Trimming stripped 1 base from V and 5 bases from J, with 12 bases between. The CDR3 spells CASSQVSGRDNSPLHF. The CDR3 coding sequence is TGTGCCAGCAGCCAAGTGTCGGGCAGAGATAATTCACCCCTCCACTTT.